The 7 T cell receptor beta chains presented below share a single source sample, sequenced in a study of follicular helper T cells after annual influenza vaccination. TCRdb keeps only in-frame clones here, not all; method: immunoSEQ multiplex PCR. The top ten clones hold 0.45% to 0.55% of a sample with 7,000 or so clones, 65% to 90% of them seen once. Time point specified: 2015-2016 season, 7 days after influenza vaccination. Sequencing was performed on CXCR5- memory CD4+ T cells sorted from blood, taken 7 days after influenza vaccination. These receptors all come from an adult who received the influenza vaccine.

The V and J genes are TRBV11-1 and TRBJ1-6, with 8 bases fitting TRBD1. CDR3 size: 15 residues. With 5 bases clipped from V and 9 bases from J, the junction kept 9 bases outside the gene matches. Germline-derived CDR1 and CDR2 are SGHAT and FQDESV (reference sequence). The CDR3 sequence: CASSPATGVGSPLHF. The CDR3 DNA reads TGTGCCAGCAGCCCCGCGACAGGGGTAGGTTCACCCCTCCACTTT.

The chain is built from TRBV11-2 and TRBJ1-2; D may be TRBD1 (5 bases). V dropped 0 bases and J dropped 7 bases, with 15 bases sitting between them. Per the germline V gene, CDR1 is SGHAT and CDR2 is FQNNGV. The CDR3 consists of 15 residues. Written as DNA, the CDR3 is TGTGCCAGCAGCTTAGATTGGATCGGGGCGCGTGGCTACACCTTC. Translation gives CASSLDWIGARGYTF. The full variable domain, with the rest looked up from reference TRBV11-2 and TRBJ1-2, is EAGVAQSPRYKIIEKRQSVAFWCNPISGHATLYWYQQILGQGPKLLIQFQNNGVVDDSQLPKDRFSAERLKGVDSTLKIQPAKLEDSAVYLCASSLDWIGARGYTFGSGTRLTVV.

This clone was seen only a few times. This rearrangement joins TRBV5-1 to TRBJ2-2, with TRBD1 matching over 8 bases. J lost 8 bases, V lost 1 base, and 7 bases had no gene match. This CDR3 comprises 15 residues. Germline V gene data show CDR1 as SGHRS and CDR2 as YFSETQ. The CDR3 loop is CASSLFQGTGGELFF. As DNA, the CDR3 is TGCGCCAGCAGCTTGTTCCAGGGGACAGGAGGGGAGCTGTTTTTT.

J is TRBJ2-1 and V is TRBV11-1; TRBD2 might be the D (5 bases). Trimming took off 1 base at V and 2 bases at J, with 12 bases between the two ends. Germline-derived CDR1 and CDR2 are SGHAT and FQDESV (reference sequence). The CDR3 has 16 amino acids. The chain's CDR3 is CASSLDGVSTYNEQFF. In DNA form, the CDR3 reads TGTGCCAGCAGCTTAGACGGGGTTAGCACCTACAATGAGCAGTTCTTC.

This clone was counted a single time. This chain uses TRBV5-1 with TRBJ2-1, with 10 bases aligning to TRBD1. Germline V lookup: CDR1 SGHRS, CDR2 YFSETQ. The CDR3 contains 13 residues. J lost 10 bases, V lost 3 bases, and 4 bases had no gene match. CDR3 sequence reads: CASSWTGGREQFF. CDR3 in DNA: TGCGCCAGCAGCTGGACAGGGGGAAGAGAGCAGTTCTTC.

The chain recombines TRBV19 with TRBJ2-7, with D possibly matching TRBD2 (6 bases). The germline gives CDR1 LNHDA, CDR2 SQIVND (reference sequence). The V and J ends lost 4 bases and 5 bases respectively, with 15 bases between them. This CDR3 contains 14 residues. The CDR3 DNA reads TGTGCCAGTAGTAAGGGCCCGGGGGATCACGAGCAGTACTTC. Its protein product is CASSKGPGDHEQYF.

This clone was seen only a few times. The genes are TRBV18 and TRBJ1-6, with unresolved D. The ends were cut back, 3 bases at V and 7 bases at J, with 16 bases in the middle. The CDR3 consists of 16 residues. Germline V gene lookup returns CDR1 KGHSH and CDR2 LQKENI. CDR3 protein: CASSPGGQSLNSPLHF. CDR3 nucleotide sequence: TGTGCCAGCTCACCCGGTGGGCAGTCGCTAAATTCACCCCTCCACTTT.